The T cell receptor beta chain described here comes from a study of T cells after yellow fever vaccination. V was pared by 7 bases and J by 3 bases, with 16 bases between. The V gene's germline CDR1 is SGHTA and CDR2 FQGNSA. The CDR3 is 15 amino acids. TCRdb re-derived calls from the 5' RACE reads in MiXCR, one entry per CDR3 protein. The sample has about 320,000 distinct CDR3 sequences, over 3.5% seen once; the top ten hold around 19%. The sample here was PBMCs, taken 15 days after the yellow fever booster vaccination. The rearrangement links TRBV7-2 to TRBJ1-5; D is uncertain. The sequence was obtained from a man aged 18 to 29 who received the YFV17D yellow fever vaccine. CDR3: CASIPLFPYNQPQHF. The CDR3, as DNA: TGTGCCAGCATCCCCCTATTTCCCTACAATCAGCCCCAGCATTTT.